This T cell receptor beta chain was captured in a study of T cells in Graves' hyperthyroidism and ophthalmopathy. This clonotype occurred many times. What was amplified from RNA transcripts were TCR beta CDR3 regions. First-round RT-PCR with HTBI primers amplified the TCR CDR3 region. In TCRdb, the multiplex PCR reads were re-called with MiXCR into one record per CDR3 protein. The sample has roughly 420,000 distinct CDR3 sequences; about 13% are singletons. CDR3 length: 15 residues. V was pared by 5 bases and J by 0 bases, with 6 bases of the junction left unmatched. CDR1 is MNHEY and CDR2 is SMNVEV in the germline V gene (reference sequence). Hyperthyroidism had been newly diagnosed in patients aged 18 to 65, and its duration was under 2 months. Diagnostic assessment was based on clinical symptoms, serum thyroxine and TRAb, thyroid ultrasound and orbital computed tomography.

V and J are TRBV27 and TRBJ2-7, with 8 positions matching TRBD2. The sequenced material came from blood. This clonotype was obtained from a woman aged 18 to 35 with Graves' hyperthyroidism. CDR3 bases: TGTGCCAGCAGTGTCACTAGCGGCAGCTCCTACGAGCAGTACTTC. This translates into CASSVTSGSSYEQYF.